This paragraph reports one T cell receptor beta chain. The sample comes from a study of tumor-infiltrating lymphocytes in localized non-small cell lung cancer. TCRdb's table, derived via immunoSEQ multiplex PCR, lists solely in-frame clones and lacks some. This table holds about 24,000 clones, approximately 64% found once. Sequenced sample: lung tumor tissue. This receptor was identified in a human donor with non-small cell lung cancer.

CDR3 sequence (DNA): TGTGCCAGCAGCCGCGATGCGGGAAACACCATATATTTT. Protein sequence: CASSRDAGNTIYF. The chain combines TRBV5-5 with TRBJ1-3; no clear D. V was cut by 4 bases and J by 4 bases, with 9 bases left in between. Germline CDR1 reads SGHKS; CDR2 reads YYEKEE (reference sequence). This CDR3 is built from 13 residues.